This T cell receptor (beta chain) was profiled in a study of control samples from healthy donors and cancer patients. CDR1 is LGHDT, CDR2 YNNKEL, per germline (reference sequence). Trimming removed 4 bases from V and 8 bases from J, with 15 bases in between. The CDR3 extends over 14 amino acids. Measured with immunoSEQ multiplex PCR; TCRdb has only the in-frame clones, and not every one. The sample yields around 76,000 clones, 94% seen once. V gene TRBV3-1 (or the pseudogene TRBV3-2) combines with J gene TRBJ2-1; D may be TRBD1 or TRBD2 (5 bases each). The specimen sequenced was blood. The receptor comes from a woman aged 40 to 50 in good health. The CDR3 DNA sequence: TGTGCCAGCAGCCTCTCTGAGGGGTCCCATGAGCAGTTCTTC. Encoded protein: CASSLSEGSHEQFF.